This TCR beta chain was recovered during a study of human T cells and chemical hapten exposure. This clonotype occurred many times. The germline gives CDR1 KGHSH, CDR2 LQKENI. The CDR3 has 15 residues. With 2 bases clipped from V and 1 base from J, the junction kept 4 bases outside the gene matches. Attachment of unique molecular identifiers to individual cDNA molecules was performed in the library. TCRdb processed the RACE reads anew with MiXCR; each CDR3 protein has one entry. The table has under 95,000 distinct CDR3 sequences, roughly 8.5% seen once. Described time point: healthy volunteer bleed at 2 weeks. Unfractionated whole blood yielded total RNA.

This TCR was recovered from a female donor in good health. Some clones in this sample may be carry-over from other donors' samples. The sample comprised whole blood. This chain joins TRBV18 and TRBJ1-1; 7 nucleotides align to TRBD1. The CDR3 DNA reads TGTGCCAGCTCACCATCAGGGGGTCCGAACACTGAAGCTTTCTTT. Its protein is CASSPSGGPNTEAFF.